Each of the 5 T cell receptor beta chains below was sequenced from the same sample in a study of blood T cells in healthy people across ages. Primed by a sample-barcoded 5' primer and a J-beta primer mix, a second PCR proceeded for 7 to 11 cycles. TCRdb called the 5' RACE reads again in MiXCR, with one record for every CDR3 protein. The repertoire includes 1,300,000 or so distinct CDR3 sequences, approximately 59% of them detected once, and over 5.5% sits in the top ten. What was sequenced was blood. Receptors originate from a man aged 18 to 30 in good health.

This clonotype has just a few counts. The J gene is TRBJ2-7, the V gene TRBV4-2; D gene uncertain. The CDR3 runs to 14 residues. Trimming took 0 bases from V and 1 from J, leaving 7 bases between them. Per the germline V gene, CDR1 is LGHNA and CDR2 is YNFKEQ. CDR3 residues: CASSQDDRSYEQYF. The CDR3 nucleotides are TGTGCCAGCAGCCAAGATGACCGGTCCTACGAGCAGTACTTC.

This clonotype was seen a handful of times. This sequence joins TRBV12-3 or TRBV12-4 and TRBJ2-7; D possibly uses TRBD1 or TRBD2 (5 bases each). The V end was cut by 3 bases, the J end by 2 bases, with 14 bases between. The CDR3 length is 15 residues. The CDR3 DNA reads TGTGCCAGCAGTTTTGGGGACGTCTCACCCTACGAGCAGTACTTC. Amino acids: CASSFGDVSPYEQYF.

This clonotype appeared a few times. V gene TRBV20-1 combines with J gene TRBJ2-3; D is ambiguous. Deletions cut 6 bases from V and 2 bases from J, with 18 bases between. This CDR3 has 15 residues. CDR1 is DFQATT, CDR2 SNEGSKA, per germline (reference sequence). This CDR3 is CSAPDPTESTDTQYF. DNA of the CDR3: TGCAGTGCCCCTGACCCCACCGAATCCACAGATACGCAGTATTTT.

The rearrangement uses TRBV25-1 and TRBJ1-6; 8 positions agree with TRBD1. This CDR3 comprises 15 residues. Germline trimming cut 3 bases from V and 5 bases from J; bases unmatched to any gene: 3. Germline V gene sequence: CDR1 MGHDK, CDR2 SYGVNS. The CDR3 spells CASSEDRVHNSPLHF. In DNA, the CDR3 is TGTGCCAGCAGTGAGGACAGGGTCCATAATTCACCCCTCCACTTT.

This chain uses TRBV7-6 with TRBJ2-1; D is perhaps TRBD1 (6 bases). The J call is in doubt because the DNA end fits TRBJ2-7 better. The CDR3 contains 16 residues. Germline-derived CDR1 and CDR2 are SGHVS and FNYEAQ. DNA of the CDR3: TGTGCCAGCAGCCTCCGATCAGGGGAAATAACCTACGAGCAGTACTTC. It translates to CASSLRSGEITYEQYF.